This T cell receptor (beta chain) was identified in a study of T cell clones after liver transplantation (dated by TCRdb to between 2018 and 2020). Looking at the study overall: ITN030ST, the source of the samples, was a randomized trial that attempted immunosuppression withdrawal within 2 years of liver transplantation. Donor-reactive T cell clones were identified by TCRbeta sequencing after a pre-transplant mixed lymphocyte reaction and then tracked in post-transplant blood. Third party-reactive TCRbeta sequences from pre-transplant MLRs were also identified as an antigen-independent comparator for donor-reactive sequences. Three of the eight recipients were HCV-positive; the others were transplanted for non-autoimmune, non-viral indications. Subjects received no induction therapy and standard immunosuppression until randomization at 12-24 months post-transplant. To count as tolerant, a recipient had to stay completely off immunosuppression for at least one year without liver enzymes climbing beyond twice the upper limit of normal. Blood samples were taken pre-transplant, pre-randomization before withdrawal, and post-randomization after full withdrawal or failed withdrawal. A cohort of 8 liver transplant recipients was studied, of whom 3 were classified as tolerant and 5 as non-tolerant.

High-throughput TCRbeta CDR3 sequencing of frozen genomic DNA was performed by immunoSEQ, with PCR amplification, mapping, bias correction and internal controls included. As for the original processing: Productive rearrangements were retained, and unique TCRbeta sequences were defined by the CDR3 nucleotide sequence together with the V and J gene. For a sequence to be called donor-reactive, it needed a frequency of at least 0.01% and at least 5-fold expansion in CFSE-low cells compared with unstimulated pre-transplant cells. Minimum frequency thresholds were set for each subject based on the unstimulated sample with the lowest template count, ensuring at least 90% detection power. Jensen-Shannon divergence between the top 1000 TCRbeta sequences post- versus pre-transplant served as the measure of repertoire turnover. Changes in detection of donor-reactive sequences were assessed with two-sided Fisher's exact tests. TCRdb carries this immuneACCESS record with in-frame sequences only. Its versions omit some clonotypes, under half of them owing to an unresolved V gene in the studies checked, with the rest unexplained. V, J and clone size reflect that table, while D and trimming were determined from the DNA. The sample has approximately 70,000 clones on record, 80% to 85% of them singletons. About 2% of the sample is in the top ten clones.

Unstimulated PBMCs, after thawing, were stained for CD3, CD4 and CD8 and then FACS-sorted into CD3+CD4+ and CD3+CD8+ populations. All 8 studied subjects were randomized to immunosuppression withdrawal. The Qiagen DNeasy Blood and Tissue Kit was used to isolate genomic DNA. For this clone: This receptor's antigen is unknown. It has no much larger one-base neighbor in the sample; base qualities were not kept.

Results the study describes overall, beyond this receptor: A greater decline was seen for donor-reactive sequences than for third party-reactive sequences, suggesting partial antigen-specific deletion unrelated to withdrawal success. In a couple of subjects, low numbers of available donor cells limited the measurable donor-reactive repertoire. A significant post-transplant decrease in circulating donor-reactive CD4 TCRbeta sequences was observed in most of the 8 subjects, irrespective of tolerance or HCV status. Because of small, heterogeneous patient numbers and non-standardized post-transplant time points, the conclusions were only preliminary. Without allograft tissue specimens, donor-reactive T cells may have migrated into the graft rather than being deleted. After accounting for repertoire turnover, donor-reactive detection was significantly reduced in 7 of 8 subjects for CD4 and 8 of 8 for CD8.

Deletion took 7 bases off V and 2 bases off J, with a span of 9 bases between the germline ends. The CDR3 sequence holds 13 residues, the cysteine and phenylalanine included. Only the CDR3 DNA stays, 39 bases, in frame from base 1. CDR1 and CDR2 (MNHEY, SVGAGI) derive from the germline V gene. Material: CD4+ T cells from blood, obtained around 50 months after liver transplant. The V gene is TRBV6-5 and the J gene is TRBJ1-3; the D gene remains uncertain. The receptor was isolated from a human patient who received a liver transplant. After a transplant, the graft donor may have provided part of the T cells. The DNA reads TGTGCCAGCATCGAAAGGACTGGAAACACCATATATTTT. Translation gives CASIERTGNTIYF.